The rows below give T cell receptor beta chains drawn from one sample of a study of cytomegalovirus exposure and HLA in healthy donors. Profiled with immunoSEQ multiplex PCR; TCRdb holds only in-frame clones, not every one. The sample records 100,000 to 150,000 clones, about 91% being singletons. The sample was PBMCs. All receptors derive from a woman aged 18-29 years in good health and CMV-seronegative. The CDR3 runs from the conserved cysteine through the conserved F or W.

V gene,CDR3 protein
TRBV7-7,CASSVRQGSYNEQFF
TRBV12-5,CASGEQGDEQFF
TRBV4-2,CASRQGTGIFGSGNTIYF
TRBV10-3,CAISARLAGEKDQETQYF
TRBV27,CASSLLGAGEAFF
TRBV5-6,CASSFYGTGPHGYTF
TRBV6-6,CSAGTENEKLFF
TRBV5-6,CASSLLARTDTQYF
TRBV7-9,CASSLEGPQGYGYTF
TRBV27,CASSTYLGGRSYEQYF
TRBV6-5,CASSYSRLLAQELFF
TRBV5-4,CASSRETGMNSPLHF
TRBV9,CASSTRDWVGSEQYF
TRBV19,CASKIGSGSNYEQYF
TRBV5-1,CASSFGQGARYGYTF
TRBV29-1,CSVEVQGVGNTEAFF
TRBV9,CASSGAGYTF
TRBV6-5,CASSYSNSLPNGYTF
TRBV27,CASSLSVGLVYNEQFF
TRBV28,CASTPSPLHTDTQYF
TRBV27,CASSLTTSGGSYNEQFF
TRBV5-1,CASSFQGQGLSNTEAFF
TRBV6-1,CASSDKMNTEAFF
TRBV6-6,CASSYSSSGNTIYF
TRBV5-6,CASSFSYGYTF
TRBV4-3,CASSQRLGGGQGTYEQYF
TRBV7-2,CASSLEWAGGPVRDTQYF
TRBV11-2,CASSFPRDSYTDTQYF
TRBV10-2,CASSESRRGTEAFF
TRBV6-1,CASSQGANTDTQYF
TRBV5-1,CASSPGRAGELFF
TRBV11-2,CASSSGLANEQFF
TRBV11-3,CASSQGMNTEAFF
TRBV19,CASSLGPQPQHF
TRBV29-1,CSVAGQMNTEAFF
TRBV29-1,CSGLGGVGETQYF
TRBV27,CASSLSLAPGETQYF
TRBV6-5,CASSNYMNTEAFF
TRBV2,CASKVGGFYEQYF
TRBV6-5,CASREDLAGSNEQFF
TRBV5-1,CASSLGTSGTTDTQYF
TRBV10-2,CASLTGNYNEQFF
TRBV11-2,CASSFSSGGPNTEAFF
TRBV6-5,CASRGTGTRGEQYF
TRBV6-5,CASSYEDTGELFF